The clone carrying this T cell receptor beta chain was counted ten times or more. These data originate in a study of CD8+CD57+ T cells in acquired aplastic anemia. In the study overall: CD4+ cells from healthy donors averaged roughly 9.9 million reads.

Per germline, CDR1 LGHNT and CDR2 FRNRAP. The CDR3 covers 17 residues. J was trimmed by 0 bases and V by 6 bases; bases with no gene match: 12. TCR beta VDJ combinations and CDR3 sequences were profiled from genomic DNA. TCRdb called the reads again in MiXCR, with one record for every CDR3 protein. This repertoire shows 100,000 to 150,000 distinct CDR3 sequences, about half found once; its top ten account for roughly 2.6%. Specimen: sorted CD4+, CD8+, or CD8+CD57+ T cells (not recorded which) from PBMCs. The chain uses TRBV12-5 and TRBJ2-3, with 7 bases fitting TRBD2. The TCR comes from a human donor in good health, serving as a control. The CDR3 region is CASGLPRLASSTDTQYF. The CDR3 DNA reads as TGTGCTAGTGGCTTACCCCGACTAGCTTCTAGCACAGATACGCAGTATTTT.